This is a list of T cell receptor beta chains from one sample in a study of blood T cell repertoires in COVID-19. Here immunoSEQ multiplex PCR was the method, and the copy in TCRdb shows in-frame clones only, minus some. The table has roughly 160,000 clones, more than 65% seen once. The material sequenced was PBMCs or T cells enriched from blood (not recorded which). These TCRs come from a man between 50 and 59 years old who had recovered from COVID-19. Both conserved end residues are part of each CDR3. The D gene is left open where the match is weak. Size is stated for part of the rows, as once, few or many counts, or as a class when the clone is expanded.

d_call	clone_size	v_call	j_call	cdr3_nt	cdr3_aa
TRBD1	-	TRBV29-1	TRBJ2-7	TGCAGCGTTGTCCCGGGACAGGGGGGAAGAAACGAGCAGTACTTC	CSVVPGQGGRNEQYF
TRBD1	-	TRBV6-1	TRBJ2-7	TGTGCCAGCAGTGGCCTGACCGGGACAGGGGCGTACGAGCAGTACTTC	CASSGLTGTGAYEQYF
-	-	TRBV6-1	TRBJ1-5	TGTGCCAGCAGTGAGGGGGGGGGCTCTCAGCCCCAGCATTTT	CASSEGGGSQPQHF
TRBD2	-	TRBV11-2	TRBJ2-3	TGTGCCAGCAGCTCGAAGGTCGCTAGCGGGATAGGGAAAGGTACGCAGTATTTT	CASSSKVASGIGKGTQYF
-	-	TRBV19	TRBJ1-1	TGTGCCAGTAGTATACGGGTCACAGGGAGAGGGACTGAAGCTTTCTTT	CASSIRVTGRGTEAFF
-	-	TRBV5-4	TRBJ2-3	TGTGCCAGCAGCGGAGAAGCTAGCACAGATACGCAGTATTTT	CASSGEASTDTQYF
-	-	TRBV29-1	TRBJ1-1	TGCAGCGTTGAAGTGTATAACACTGAAGCTTTCTTT	CSVEVYNTEAFF
TRBD2	few	TRBV5-5	TRBJ2-7	TGTGCCAGCAGCTTGAGGGACTACCCCGGGAACGAGCAGTACTTC	CASSLRDYPGNEQYF
TRBD1	once	TRBV27	TRBJ1-2	TGTGCCAGCAGTACCCGGGAAGGGTCCGCAACCCGGGACAGGGTTAACTATGGCTACACCTTC	CASSTREGSATRDRVNYGYTF
TRBD2	-	TRBV4-2	TRBJ2-3	TGTGCCAGCAGCCAAGAGCTAGCGGGAGGGCCTACGCAGTATTTT	CASSQELAGGPTQYF
-	-	TRBV28	TRBJ1-4	TGTGCCAGCAGTTTACCGGACACAGGCCCAGAAGGGTTTTTT	CASSLPDTGPEGFF
-	once	TRBV6-4	TRBJ2-2	TGTGCCAGCAGTGACATAGGGGCGCCCACCGGGGAGCTGTTTTTT	CASSDIGAPTGELFF
-	few	TRBV15	TRBJ2-2	TGTGCCACCGGCAACAGGATGAACCCCGGGGAGCTGTTTTTT	CATGNRMNPGELFF
TRBD1	-	TRBV27	TRBJ1-1	TGTGCCAGCAGCCAGCGACAGGGGGTGTTCACTGAAGCTTTCTTT	CASSQRQGVFTEAFF
-	-	TRBV5-6	TRBJ1-5	TGTGCCAGCAGCTTGGCCCGGACAGAGCATCAGCCCCAGCATTTT	CASSLARTEHQPQHF
-	once	TRBV7-9	TRBJ1-6	TGTGCCAGCAGCTTGGCGGCAGATTCACCCCTCCACTTT	CASSLAADSPLHF
-	-	TRBV24-1	TRBJ2-3	TGTGCCACCAGTGACCGTGGGACACCTAGCACAGATACGCAGTATTTT	CATSDRGTPSTDTQYF
TRBD2	few	TRBV6-1	TRBJ2-3	TGTGCCAGCAGTGAATGGGCTAGCGGGAGCACAGATACGCAGTATTTT	CASSEWASGSTDTQYF
-	-	TRBV11-2	TRBJ2-7	TGTGCCAGCAGCCCCACCCTACAGGGTTCCTACGAGCAGTACTTC	CASSPTLQGSYEQYF
-	-	TRBV7-3	TRBJ2-5	TGTGCCAGCAGCTTAATTCCGGGACAAGGAGAGACCCAGTACTTC	CASSLIPGQGETQYF
-	once	TRBV6-5	TRBJ1-4	TGTGCCATCACCCTCTCGTACGGGGATGAAAAACTGTTTTTT	CAITLSYGDEKLFF
-	-	TRBV28	TRBJ2-3	TGTGCCAGCAGTTTAAGCAGGGGGGCAGATACGCAGTATTTT	CASSLSRGADTQYF
-	-	TRBV5-4	TRBJ1-1	TGTGCCAGCAGCTCTCCTCAGGGGAGTACTGAAGCTTTCTTT	CASSSPQGSTEAFF
TRBD2	-	TRBV27	TRBJ2-2	TGTGCCAGCAGTTCTCTGGGACTAGCTCTAACCGGGGAGCTGTTTTTT	CASSSLGLALTGELFF
-	-	TRBV2	TRBJ2-2	TGTGCCAGCGGGGCCGGGACTTCGAACACCGGGGAGCTGTTTTTT	CASGAGTSNTGELFF
TRBD1	once	TRBV5-5	TRBJ1-6	TGTGCCAGTGAAACATCCCTGACAGGGAGCTCCTATAATTCACCCCTCCACTTT	CASETSLTGSSYNSPLHF
TRBD1	-	TRBV25-1	TRBJ2-1	TGTGCCAGCAGCCACCGGGGACAGGGGATCAATGAGCAGTTCTTC	CASSHRGQGINEQFF
-	-	TRBV23-1	TRBJ2-1	TGCGCCAGCAGTCAATCCGCTGCAGGCGCACGCCTCTACAATGAGCAGTTCTTC	CASSQSAAGARLYNEQFF
TRBD2	-	TRBV27	TRBJ2-1	TGTGCCAGCAGGGCAACTAGCGGGGGGGCAAATGAGCAGTTCTTC	CASRATSGGANEQFF
-	-	TRBV27	TRBJ1-2	TGTGCCAGCAGTCGACAGGCCACGGGCGTGGATGGCTACACCTTC	CASSRQATGVDGYTF
TRBD1	-	TRBV7-2	TRBJ1-4	TGTGCCAGCAGCTTTAGTGAACAGGGGGCGACTTATCGTGGAAAACTGTTTTTT	CASSFSEQGATYRGKLFF
-	-	TRBV27	TRBJ2-7	TGTGCCAGCAGTTCAGTGATACAGGGTTACGAGCAGTACTTC	CASSSVIQGYEQYF
-	few	TRBV7-2	TRBJ1-1	TGTGCCAGCAGCTTAGTTGCACAGGGCCTAAGAGCTTTCTTT	CASSLVAQGLRAFF
TRBD1	-	TRBV28	TRBJ1-3	TGTGCCAGCAGTCAACAGGGGGGAAACACCATATATTTT	CASSQQGGNTIYF
-	-	TRBV7-9	TRBJ2-6	TGTGCCAGCAGCTCCCTACCAATTTCTGGGGCCAACGTCCTGACTTTC	CASSSLPISGANVLTF
-	-	TRBV7-3	TRBJ2-3	TGTGCCAGCAGCCTCTCGTCAGGCCGCACAGATACGCAGTATTTT	CASSLSSGRTDTQYF
-	-	TRBV7-2	TRBJ2-7	TGTGCCAGCAGCTTATTCCAGGGGGAGCAGTACTTC	CASSLFQGEQYF
-	-	TRBV28	TRBJ1-4	TGTGCCAGCAGTCTGGAGCAGGGTTACAATGAAAAACTGTTTTTT	CASSLEQGYNEKLFF
TRBD1	few	TRBV5-1	TRBJ2-5	TGCGCCAGCAGCTTCTTGGGACAGGACCAAGAGACCCAGTACTTC	CASSFLGQDQETQYF
-	-	TRBV5-1	TRBJ2-3	TGCGCCAGCAGCTTCTCAGGGCCCCGCACAGATACGCAGTATTTT	CASSFSGPRTDTQYF
-	-	TRBV6-5	TRBJ1-4	TGTGCCAGCAGTTACTCTGCAGGCTTCGAGGAAAAACTGTTTTTT	CASSYSAGFEEKLFF
-	-	TRBV5-1	TRBJ2-3	TGCGCCAGCAGCTTGGGCCCCGAGAGGGATACGCAGTATTTT	CASSLGPERDTQYF